This T cell receptor beta chain was identified during a study of shared clonotypes between healthy human individuals. Study-wide findings and caveats: Relative to their counterparts shared across all four donors, non-shared clonotypes exhibited diminished generation probabilities.

Measured with immunoSEQ multiplex PCR; TCRdb has only the in-frame clones, and not every one. The data hold some 1.5 million clones, with around 98% observed a single time. To note about this clone: The target antigen is unknown.

Every contributor of samples was a Caucasian grown-up residing in Nashville, Tennessee. The CDR3 is 17 residues long. V was clipped by 6 bases and J by 3 bases, with 25 bases between them. The chain combines TRBV5-7 with TRBJ2-7; a possible D gene is TRBD2 (5 bases). TRBV5-7 is known as an ORF, though its function is uncertain. The specimen sequenced was naive CD4+ T cells sorted from blood. Subset defined: CD45RA+ positively selected. The clonotype was recovered from a man aged 30-40 years in good health. CDR3 in DNA: TGTGCCAGCAAAGTAGGTGGGCCTTGGGAGCGTGGCTACGAGCAGTACTTC. It translates to CASKVGGPWERGYEQYF.